This T cell receptor beta chain was sequenced in a study of blood T cell repertoires in COVID-19. Study background: Sites in the United States, Italy and Spain provided acute and convalescent COVID-19 samples. PBMCs, B-cell-depleted T cells, or T cells were the source of the cDNA or gDNA that made up the material.

Clones were read by immunoSEQ multiplex PCR, and TCRdb kept only the in-frame ones, dropping some. Of approximately 220,000 clones listed, under 90% are singletons. This CDR3 is 11 amino acids long. Looked up from germline, CDR1 is MDHEN and CDR2 is SYDVKM. Trimming removed 7 bases at V and 8 bases at J, with 11 bases between. Enrollees, about 18 to 95 years old, lived in 25 or so US areas. A COVID-19 case had been met by exposed participants during the 2 weeks before study entry. This TCR derives from a woman aged 45-59 years who had been exposed to COVID-19. V and J are TRBV28 and TRBJ1-2; possible D gene TRBD1, 6 bases. Sequenced sample: PBMCs or T cells enriched from blood (not recorded which). CDR3 residues: CASTGAKGYTF. DNA of the CDR3: TGTGCCAGCACAGGGGCGAAGGGCTACACCTTC.